The T cell receptor (beta chain) described here comes from a study of shared clonotypes between healthy human individuals. Findings and limits, study-wide: Sequencing depth was expected to influence donor clonotype sharing. Naive CD4 clonotypes were shared across a handful of donors at roughly 4.6%.

The CDR3 length is 16 residues. Germline values: CDR1 LNHNV, CDR2 YYDKDF (reference sequence). The V and J ends lost 1 base and 1 base, in that order; junction bases with no gene match: 7. Sequencing was performed with immunoSEQ multiplex PCR; in TCRdb, only in-frame clones are kept and a portion is missing. The sample yields some 1,400,000 clones, approximately 97% seen once. Concerning this clone itself: Its antigen is still unknown. Other nucleotide sequences from this sample produce the same CDR3.

What was sequenced was naive CD4+ T cells sorted from blood. Subset given: CD45RA+ positively selected. The J gene is TRBJ2-7, the V gene TRBV15; 7 bases agree with TRBD2. The receptor comes from a man under 40 in good health. Here the CDR3 reads CATSRALAGDSYEQYF. CDR3 in DNA: TGTGCCACCAGCAGAGCCCTGGCGGGGGATTCCTACGAGCAGTACTTC.